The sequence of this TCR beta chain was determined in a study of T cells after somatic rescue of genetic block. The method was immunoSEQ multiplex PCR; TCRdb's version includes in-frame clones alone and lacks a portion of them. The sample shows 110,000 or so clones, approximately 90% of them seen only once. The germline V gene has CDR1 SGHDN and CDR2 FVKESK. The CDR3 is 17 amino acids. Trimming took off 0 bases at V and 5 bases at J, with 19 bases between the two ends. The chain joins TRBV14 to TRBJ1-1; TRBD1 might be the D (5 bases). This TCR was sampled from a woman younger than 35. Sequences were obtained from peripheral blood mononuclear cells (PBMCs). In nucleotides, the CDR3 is TGTGCCAGCAGCCAAGATATGACAAGGGACCGGGGGACTGAAGCTTTCTTT. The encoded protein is CASSQDMTRDRGTEAFF.